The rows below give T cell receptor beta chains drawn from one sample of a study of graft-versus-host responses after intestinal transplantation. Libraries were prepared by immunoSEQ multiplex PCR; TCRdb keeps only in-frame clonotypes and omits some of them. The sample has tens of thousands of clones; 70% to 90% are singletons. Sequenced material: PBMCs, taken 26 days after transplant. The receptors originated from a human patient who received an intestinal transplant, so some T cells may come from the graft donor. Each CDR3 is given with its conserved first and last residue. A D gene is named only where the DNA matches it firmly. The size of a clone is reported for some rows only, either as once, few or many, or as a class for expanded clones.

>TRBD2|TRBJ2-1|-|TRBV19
TGTGCCAGTACCCCGGGGAGGGTTGGGGGCAATGAGCAGTTCTTC
CASTPGRVGGNEQFF
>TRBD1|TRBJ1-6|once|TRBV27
TGTGCCAGCAGTTTGGGGACAGGGGTAGGATCACCCCTCCACTTT
CASSLGTGVGSPLHF
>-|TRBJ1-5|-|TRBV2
TGTGCCAGCAGTGAAATTTCGACAGCCAGTCAGCCCCAGCATTTT
CASSEISTASQPQHF
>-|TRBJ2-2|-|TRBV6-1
TGTGCCAGCAGTGAAACAGTAGGCGGGGAGCTGTTTTTT
CASSETVGGELFF
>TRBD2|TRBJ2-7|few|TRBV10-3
TGTGCCATCAGTGAGGTTCTAGCGGGAGTGACCGAGCAGTACTTC
CAISEVLAGVTEQYF
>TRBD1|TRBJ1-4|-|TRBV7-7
TGTGCTAGCAGCCCAGCAGGGGGGAATGAAAAACTGTTTTTT
CASSPAGGNEKLFF
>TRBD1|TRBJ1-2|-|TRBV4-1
TGCGCCAGCAGCCAACCGACAGGGGGCCTTGCGGGCTACACCTTC
CASSQPTGGLAGYTF
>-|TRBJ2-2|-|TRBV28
TGTGCCAGCAGTTTGCCGACAGCGAACACCGGGGAGCTGTTTTTT
CASSLPTANTGELFF
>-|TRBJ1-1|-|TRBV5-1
TGCGCCAGCAGCTTGGGTACGGGGATGGGGTCTGAAGCTTTCTTT
CASSLGTGMGSEAFF
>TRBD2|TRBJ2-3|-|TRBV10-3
TGTGCCATCAGCGGGGGACTAGCGGGCCATCTTCGGGATACGCAGTATTTT
CAISGGLAGHLRDTQYF
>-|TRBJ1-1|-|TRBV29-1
TGCAGCGTTTATCCGGGACAAGTGAACACTGAAGCTTTCTTT
CSVYPGQVNTEAFF
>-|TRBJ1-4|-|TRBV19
TGTGCCAGTAGTATAGATCCGACAGCTTTTAATGAAAAACTGTTTTTT
CASSIDPTAFNEKLFF
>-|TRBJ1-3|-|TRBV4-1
TGCGCCAGCAGCCAACTGAAGACAGGCGAGATTGGAAACACCATATATTTT
CASSQLKTGEIGNTIYF
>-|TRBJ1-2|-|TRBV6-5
TGTGCCAGCAGTATTGGACTCCGCTATGGCTACACCTTC
CASSIGLRYGYTF
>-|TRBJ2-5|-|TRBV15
TGTGCCACCAGCAGAGTACAGGTCTCTTGGGGAGAGACCCAGTACTTC
CATSRVQVSWGETQYF
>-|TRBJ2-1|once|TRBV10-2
TGCGCCAGCAGCGTGGACTACTACAATGAGCAGTTCTTC
CASSVDYYNEQFF
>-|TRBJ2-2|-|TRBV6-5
TGTGCCACCTACACCAGGGGCCCCGGGGAGCTGTTTTTT
CATYTRGPGELFF
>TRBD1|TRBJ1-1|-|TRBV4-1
TGCGCCAGCAGAGGGGGCCCTGAAGCTTTCTTT
CASRGGPEAFF
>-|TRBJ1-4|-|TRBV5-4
TGTGCCAGCAGCTTGGAATACGGGGGGGATTCAACTAATGAAAAACTGTTTTTT
CASSLEYGGDSTNEKLFF